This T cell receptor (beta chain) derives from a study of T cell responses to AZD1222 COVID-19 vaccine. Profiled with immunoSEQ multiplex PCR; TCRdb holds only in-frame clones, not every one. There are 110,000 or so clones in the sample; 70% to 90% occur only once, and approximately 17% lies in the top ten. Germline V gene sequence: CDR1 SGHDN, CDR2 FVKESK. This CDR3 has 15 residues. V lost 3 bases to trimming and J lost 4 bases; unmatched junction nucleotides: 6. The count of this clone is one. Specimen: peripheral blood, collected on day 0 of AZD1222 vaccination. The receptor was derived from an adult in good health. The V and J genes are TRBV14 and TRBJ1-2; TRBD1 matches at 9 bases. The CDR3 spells CASSHRDRVAYGYTF. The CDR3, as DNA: TGTGCCAGCAGCCACCGGGACAGGGTAGCCTATGGCTACACCTTC.